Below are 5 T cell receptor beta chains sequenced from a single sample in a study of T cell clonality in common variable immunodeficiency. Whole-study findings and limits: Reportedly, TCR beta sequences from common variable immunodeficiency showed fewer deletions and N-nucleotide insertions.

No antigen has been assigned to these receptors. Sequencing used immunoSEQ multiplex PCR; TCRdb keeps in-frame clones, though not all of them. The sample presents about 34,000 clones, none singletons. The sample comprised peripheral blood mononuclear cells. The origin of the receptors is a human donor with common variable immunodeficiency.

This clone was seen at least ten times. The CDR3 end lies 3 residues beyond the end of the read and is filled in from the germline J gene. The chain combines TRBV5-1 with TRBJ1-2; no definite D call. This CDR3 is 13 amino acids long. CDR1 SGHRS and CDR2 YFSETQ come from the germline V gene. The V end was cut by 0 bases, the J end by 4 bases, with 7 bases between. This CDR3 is CASSLGAVYGYTF. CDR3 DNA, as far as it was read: TGCGCCAGCAGCTTGGGGGCAGTCTATGGC.

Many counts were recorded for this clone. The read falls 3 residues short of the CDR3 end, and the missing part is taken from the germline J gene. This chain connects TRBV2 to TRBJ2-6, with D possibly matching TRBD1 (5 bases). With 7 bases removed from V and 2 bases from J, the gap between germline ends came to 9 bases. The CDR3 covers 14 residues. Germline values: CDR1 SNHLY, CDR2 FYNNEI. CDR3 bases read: TGTGCCAGCATAGCCAGGGCTGGGGCCAACGTC. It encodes CASIARAGANV. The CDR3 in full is CASIARAGANVLTF.

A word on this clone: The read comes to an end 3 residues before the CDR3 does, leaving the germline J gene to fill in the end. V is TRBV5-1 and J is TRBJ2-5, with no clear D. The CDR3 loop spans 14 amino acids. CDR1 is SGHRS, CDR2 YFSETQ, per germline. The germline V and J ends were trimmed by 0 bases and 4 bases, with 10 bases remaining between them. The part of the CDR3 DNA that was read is TGCGCCAGCAGCTTGGGTCTGCAGGCAGAGACC. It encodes CASSLGLQAET. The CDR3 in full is CASSLGLQAETQYF. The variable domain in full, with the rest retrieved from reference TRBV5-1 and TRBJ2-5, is KAGVTQTPRYLIKTRGQQVTLSCSPISGHRSVSWYQQTPGQGLQFLFEYFSETQRNKGNFPGRFSGRQFSNSRSEMNVSTLELGDSALYLCASSLGLQAETQYFGPGTRLLVL.

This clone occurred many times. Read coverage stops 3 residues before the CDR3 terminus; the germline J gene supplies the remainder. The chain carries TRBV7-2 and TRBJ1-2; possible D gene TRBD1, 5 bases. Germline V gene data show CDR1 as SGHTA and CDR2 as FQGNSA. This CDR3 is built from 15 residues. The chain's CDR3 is CASSLIWGDSAGYTF. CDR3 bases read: TGTGCCAGCAGCTTAATATGGGGGGACTCCGCAGGA.

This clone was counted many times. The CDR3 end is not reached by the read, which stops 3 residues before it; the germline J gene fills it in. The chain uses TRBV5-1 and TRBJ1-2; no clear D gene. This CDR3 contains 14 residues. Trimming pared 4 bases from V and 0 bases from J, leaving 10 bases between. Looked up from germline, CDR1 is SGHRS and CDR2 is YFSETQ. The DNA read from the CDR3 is TGCGCCAGCAGCCTAGGTTGGACTAACTATGGC. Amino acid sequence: CASSLGWTNYG. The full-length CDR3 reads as CASSLGWTNYGYTF.